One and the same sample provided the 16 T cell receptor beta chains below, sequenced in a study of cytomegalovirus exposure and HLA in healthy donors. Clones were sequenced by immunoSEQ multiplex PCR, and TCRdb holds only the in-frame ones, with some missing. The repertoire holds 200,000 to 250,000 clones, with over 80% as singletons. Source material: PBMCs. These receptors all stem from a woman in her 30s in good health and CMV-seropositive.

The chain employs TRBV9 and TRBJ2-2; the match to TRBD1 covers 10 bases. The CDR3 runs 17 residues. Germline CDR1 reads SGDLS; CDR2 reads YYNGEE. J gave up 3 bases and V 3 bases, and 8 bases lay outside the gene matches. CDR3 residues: CASSGRQGARDTGELFF. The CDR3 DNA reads TGTGCCAGCAGCGGGCGACAGGGGGCGAGGGACACCGGGGAGCTGTTTTTT.

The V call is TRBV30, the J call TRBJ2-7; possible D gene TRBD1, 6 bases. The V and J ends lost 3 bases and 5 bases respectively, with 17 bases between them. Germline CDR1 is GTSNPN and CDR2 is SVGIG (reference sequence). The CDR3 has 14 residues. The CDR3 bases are TGTGCCTGGAGATTTAGGGGGAGATTCCACGAGCAGTACTTC. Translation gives CAWRFRGRFHEQYF.

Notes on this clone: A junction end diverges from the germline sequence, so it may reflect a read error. This chain's CDR3 is CASSQTGGNTDTQYF. CDR3 nucleotide sequence: TGTGCTAGCAGCCAGACAGGGGGAAACACAGATACGCAGTATTTT. This chain connects TRBV7-7 to TRBJ2-3; 9 bases line up with TRBD1. CDR3 length: 15 amino acids. Germline V gene data show CDR1 as SSHAT and CDR2 as FNYEAQ (reference sequence).

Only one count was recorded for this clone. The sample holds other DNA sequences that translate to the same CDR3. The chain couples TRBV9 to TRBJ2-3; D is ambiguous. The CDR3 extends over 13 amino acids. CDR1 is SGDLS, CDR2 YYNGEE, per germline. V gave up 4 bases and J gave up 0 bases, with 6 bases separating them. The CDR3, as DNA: TGTGCCAGCAGCCTCATCAGCACAGATACGCAGTATTTT. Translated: CASSLISTDTQYF.

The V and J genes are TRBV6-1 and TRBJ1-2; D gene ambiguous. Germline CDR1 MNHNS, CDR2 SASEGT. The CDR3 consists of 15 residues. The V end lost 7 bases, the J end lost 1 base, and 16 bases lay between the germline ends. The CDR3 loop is CASTKNVPGNYGYTF. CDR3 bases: TGTGCCAGCACTAAGAATGTTCCGGGTAACTATGGCTACACCTTC.

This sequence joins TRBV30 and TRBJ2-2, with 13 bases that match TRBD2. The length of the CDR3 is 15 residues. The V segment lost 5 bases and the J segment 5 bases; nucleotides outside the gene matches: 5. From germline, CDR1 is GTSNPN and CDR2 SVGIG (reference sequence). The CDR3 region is CAWGLAGVRTGELFF. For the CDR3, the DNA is TGTGCCTGGGGACTAGCGGGAGTACGGACCGGGGAGCTGTTTTTT.

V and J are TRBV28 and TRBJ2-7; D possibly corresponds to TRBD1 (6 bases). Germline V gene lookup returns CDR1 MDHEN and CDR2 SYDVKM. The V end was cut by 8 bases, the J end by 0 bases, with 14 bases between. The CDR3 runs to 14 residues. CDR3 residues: CASGPTDSSYEQYF. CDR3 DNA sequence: TGTGCCAGCGGACCGACGGACAGCTCCTACGAGCAGTACTTC.

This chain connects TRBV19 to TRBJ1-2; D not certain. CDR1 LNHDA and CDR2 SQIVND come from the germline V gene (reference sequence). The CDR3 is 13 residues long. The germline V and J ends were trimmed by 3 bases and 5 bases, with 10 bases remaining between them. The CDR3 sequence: CASSIWGDYGYTF. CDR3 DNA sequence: TGTGCCAGTAGTATTTGGGGAGATTATGGCTACACCTTC.

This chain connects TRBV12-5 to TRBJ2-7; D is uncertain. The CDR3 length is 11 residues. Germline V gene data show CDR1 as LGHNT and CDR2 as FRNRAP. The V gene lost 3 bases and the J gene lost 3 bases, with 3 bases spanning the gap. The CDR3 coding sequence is TGTGCTAGTGGTTTTATCTACGAGCAGTACTTC. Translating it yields CASGFIYEQYF.

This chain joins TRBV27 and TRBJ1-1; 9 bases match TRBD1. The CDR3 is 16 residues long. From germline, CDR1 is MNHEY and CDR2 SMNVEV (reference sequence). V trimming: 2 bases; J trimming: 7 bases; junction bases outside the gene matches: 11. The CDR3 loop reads CASSLNPGTGQGEAFF. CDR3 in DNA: TGTGCCAGCAGTTTAAACCCCGGGACAGGGCAGGGTGAAGCTTTCTTT.

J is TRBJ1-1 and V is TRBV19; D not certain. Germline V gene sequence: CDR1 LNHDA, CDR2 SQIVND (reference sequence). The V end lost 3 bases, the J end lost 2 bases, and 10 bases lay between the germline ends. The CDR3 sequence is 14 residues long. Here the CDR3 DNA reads TGTGCCAGTAGTATGGTTGCTGCTAACACTGAAGCTTTCTTT. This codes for CASSMVAANTEAFF.

CDR3 in amino acids: CASNGGEGYEQYF. Here the CDR3 DNA reads TGTGCCAGCAATGGAGGCGAAGGCTACGAGCAGTACTTC. The rearrangement links TRBV9 to TRBJ2-7; weak D call: TRBD2 (5 bases). Germline CDR1 and CDR2: SGDLS and YYNGEE. CDR3 length: 13 residues. V was shortened by 6 bases and J by 3 bases, with 13 bases between the two germline ends.

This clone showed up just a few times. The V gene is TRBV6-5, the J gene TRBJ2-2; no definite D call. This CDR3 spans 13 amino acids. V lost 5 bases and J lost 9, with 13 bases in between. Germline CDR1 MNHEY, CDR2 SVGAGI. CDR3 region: CASSRYTARELFF. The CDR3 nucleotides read TGTGCCAGCAGTCGATACACGGCCCGGGAGCTGTTTTTT.

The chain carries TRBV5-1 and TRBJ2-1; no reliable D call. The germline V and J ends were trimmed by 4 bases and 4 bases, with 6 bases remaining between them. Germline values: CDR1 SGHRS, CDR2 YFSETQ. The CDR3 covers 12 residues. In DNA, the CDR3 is TGCGCCAGCAGCCATAGGTACAATGAGCAGTTCTTC. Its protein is CASSHRYNEQFF. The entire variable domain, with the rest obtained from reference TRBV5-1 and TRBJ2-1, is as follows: KAGVTQTPRYLIKTRGQQVTLSCSPISGHRSVSWYQQTPGQGLQFLFEYFSETQRNKGNFPGRFSGRQFSNSRSEMNVSTLELGDSALYLCASSHRYNEQFFGPGTRLTVL.

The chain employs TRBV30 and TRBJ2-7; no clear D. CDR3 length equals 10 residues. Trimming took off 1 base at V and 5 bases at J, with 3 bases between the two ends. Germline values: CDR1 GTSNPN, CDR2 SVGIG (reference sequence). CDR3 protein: CAWSEDEQYF. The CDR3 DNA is TGTGCCTGGAGTGAGGACGAGCAGTACTTC.

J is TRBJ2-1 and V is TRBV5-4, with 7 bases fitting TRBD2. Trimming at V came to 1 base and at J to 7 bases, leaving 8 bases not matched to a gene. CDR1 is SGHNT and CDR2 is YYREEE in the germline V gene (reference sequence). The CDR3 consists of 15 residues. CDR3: CASSLMAGALNEQFF. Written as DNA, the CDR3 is TGTGCCAGCAGCTTGATGGCGGGAGCTCTGAATGAGCAGTTCTTC.